This T cell receptor beta chain emerged from a study of T cell changes during pregnancy in multiple sclerosis. Profiling relied on immunoSEQ multiplex PCR, and the TCRdb table lists in-frame clones only, not all of them. The sample carries approximately 57,000 clones, 92% recorded once. The CDR3 covers 16 residues. V was pared by 1 base and J by 2 bases, with 6 bases of the junction left unmatched. Germline V CDR1 and CDR2: MGHRA, YSYEKL. The sequence derives from a female donor with multiple sclerosis, enrolled in a pregnancy study. The chain combines TRBV4-1 with TRBJ2-3; 7 positions match TRBD2. This material consisted of CD4+ T cells from peripheral blood mononuclear cells, taken in the second trimester of pregnancy. CDR3 sequence: CASSQVAGGYTDTQYF. The CDR3 DNA reads TGCGCCAGCAGCCAAGTAGCCGGGGGGTACACAGATACGCAGTATTTT.